This paragraph covers one T cell receptor (beta chain) sequence. This clonotype showed up just a few times. The specificity of this receptor is unknown. Base qualities were left out, and no much larger clone turns up one base away. Preparation of the library involved RT-PCR. The instrument was an Illumina HiSeq 2500. TCRdb passed the public sequencing reads through fastp at Q25 and MiXCR, retaining productive beta sequences. Each CDR3 protein gets just one entry, which takes the most common genes and DNA from the rows behind it. The sample data list 550,000 to 650,000 distinct CDR3 sequences, and approximately 12% of these were observed just once. About 10% of the sample rests with the top ten. The data stem from a study of response to subunit inactivated influenza vaccine (dated by TCRdb to between 2018 and 2020). Background on the whole study: Deep quantitative T cell receptor repertoire profiling was used in the study to track responses to a trivalent subunit inactivated influenza vaccine. Study-wide conclusions, independent of this receptor: The authors proposed that each seasonal influenza vaccination may bring in only a limited number of new T cells.

Relative to germline, V is 3 bases shorter and J is 0 bases shorter, with 15 bases between their ends. CDR1 KGHSH and CDR2 LQKENI are derived from the germline V gene. The CDR3 contains 18 residues, cysteine and phenylalanine counted. The entry retains the CDR3 DNA only, 54 bases that are in frame from base 1. The chain is encoded by TRBV18 joined to TRBJ2-6; too little of a D gene remains to name it. The clonotype was recovered from a man between 45 and 60 years old who received an inactivated influenza vaccine. Donor details come from another sample of the same person, matched by shared clones. The starting material was PBMCs from blood, obtained on the day of vaccination. The base sequence is TGTGCCAGCTCACCGGCGGCAGCTAGTTTCTCTGGGGCCAACGTCCTGACTTTC. Its protein is CASSPAAASFSGANVLTF.